This T cell receptor beta chain is drawn from a study of regulatory T cells in long-lasting Graves disease. The time point was: newly diagnosed GD, antithyroid drugs for less than 3 months. Isolated PBMC RNA provided the starting material for the TCR library. This clonotype was observed many times. Germline CDR1 and CDR2: MNHEY and SVGAGI. With 2 bases clipped from V and 5 bases from J, the junction kept 14 bases outside the gene matches. The CDR3 contains 18 residues. CDR3 regions were amplified by Arm-PCR using iRepertoire HTBI primers to build TCR beta libraries. Using its own MiXCR run on the multiplex PCR reads, TCRdb lists one record per CDR3 protein. The sample yields 300,000 to 400,000 distinct CDR3 sequences, 16% seen once. This sample was also put to use in a study of T cells in Graves' hyperthyroidism and ophthalmopathy.

Sequenced here: peripheral blood mononuclear cells (PBMCs), sampled at new diagnosis, from a patient treated with antithyroid drugs. The sequence was obtained from a man aged 40-49 years with Graves disease. V usage is TRBV6-5 and J usage is TRBJ2-7; 11 bases fit TRBD2. The CDR3 region is CASSYASRIAGGHDEQYF. CDR3 nucleotides: TGTGCCAGCAGTTACGCATCTAGGATAGCGGGGGGGCACGACGAGCAGTACTTC.